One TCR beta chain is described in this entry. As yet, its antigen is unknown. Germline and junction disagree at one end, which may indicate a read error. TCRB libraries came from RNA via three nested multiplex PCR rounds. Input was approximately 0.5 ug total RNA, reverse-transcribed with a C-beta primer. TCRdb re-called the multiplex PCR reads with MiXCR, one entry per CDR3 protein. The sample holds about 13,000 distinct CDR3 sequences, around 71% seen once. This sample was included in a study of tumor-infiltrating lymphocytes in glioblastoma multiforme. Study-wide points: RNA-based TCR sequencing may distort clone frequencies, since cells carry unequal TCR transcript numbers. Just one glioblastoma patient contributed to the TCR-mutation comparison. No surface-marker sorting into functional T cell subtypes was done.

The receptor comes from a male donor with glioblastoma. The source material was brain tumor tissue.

The CDR3 reads CASSEDKHSGANVLTF. Here the CDR3 DNA reads TGTGCCAGCAGCGAAGACAAACACTCTGGGGCCAACGTCCTGACTTTC. The chain links TRBV4-2 to TRBJ2-6; D is unclear. The CDR3 contains 16 residues. Germline V gene data show CDR1 as LGHNA and CDR2 as YNFKEQ.